The present entry profiles one T cell receptor beta chain with its context. Its antigen remains unidentified. The sample originates from a study of monozygotic twins with inflammatory bowel disease. CDR1 and CDR2 from the germline V gene are MDHEN and SYDVKM. This CDR3 region has 14 residues. UMIs containing a 6-nucleotide sample barcode were added via template switching. TCRdb reprocessed the 5' RACE reads, with one entry per CDR3 protein and no DNA. This table lists about 110,000 distinct CDR3 sequences. Study findings and constraints: Telling apart the different T cell subtypes was not possible. Compared with healthy twins, IBD patients shared fewer clonotypes with others, especially with disease activity.

Every donor provided one blood sample measuring approximately 2.7 ml. The rearrangement links TRBV28 to TRBJ2-3; TCRdb outputs TRBD1, but without DNA this stays unchecked. Sequencing was done on a sample of blood. This sequence originates from a human donor with ulcerative colitis or Crohn's disease, or a healthy co-twin of an affected twin (not recorded which). CDR3 residues: CASLRQGITDTQYF. Full variable domain (missing parts from reference TRBV28 and TRBJ2-3): DVKVTQSSRYLVKRTGEKVFLECVQDMDHENMFWYRQDPGLGLRLIYFSYDVKMKEKGDIPEGYSVSREKKERFSLILESASTNQTSMYLCASLRQGITDTQYFGPGTRLTVL.